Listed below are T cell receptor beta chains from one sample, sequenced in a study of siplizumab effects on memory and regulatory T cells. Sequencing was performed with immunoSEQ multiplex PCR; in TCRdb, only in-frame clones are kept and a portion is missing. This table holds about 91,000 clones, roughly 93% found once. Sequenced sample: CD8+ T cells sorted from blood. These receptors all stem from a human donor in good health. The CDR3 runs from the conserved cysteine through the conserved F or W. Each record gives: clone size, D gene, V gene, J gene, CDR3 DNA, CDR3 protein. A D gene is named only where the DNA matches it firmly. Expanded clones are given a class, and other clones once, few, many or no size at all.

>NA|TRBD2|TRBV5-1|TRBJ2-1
TGCGCCAGCAGCTTGGGAGTAGCGGGGGGGCAATACAATGAGCAGTTCTTC
CASSLGVAGGQYNEQFF
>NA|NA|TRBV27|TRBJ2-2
TGTGCCAGCAGCACTACCGTCAACACCGGGGAGCTGTTTTTT
CASSTTVNTGELFF
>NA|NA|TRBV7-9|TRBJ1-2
TGTGCCAGCGATTCTTCAGTCGGCGGCTATGGCTACACCTTC
CASDSSVGGYGYTF
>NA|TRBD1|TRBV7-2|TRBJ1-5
TGTGCCAGCAGCTCCGGGGACAGAACTTATCAGCCCCAGCATTTT
CASSSGDRTYQPQHF
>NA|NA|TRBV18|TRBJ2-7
TGTGCCAGCTCCCCCGAGGGGGGGCCCAGCTACGAGCAGTACTTC
CASSPEGGPSYEQYF
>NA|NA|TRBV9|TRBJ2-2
TGTGCCAGCAGCGCCACCACCGGGGAGCTGTTTTTT
CASSATTGELFF
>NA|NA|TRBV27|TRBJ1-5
TGTGCCAGCAGCCTTTACCAGGGGAGTCAGCCCCAGCATTTT
CASSLYQGSQPQHF
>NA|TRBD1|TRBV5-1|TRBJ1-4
TGCGCCAGCAGCCCGGGACAGGTGTCCCGTGTTGATGATGAAAAACTGTTTTTT
CASSPGQVSRVDDEKLFF
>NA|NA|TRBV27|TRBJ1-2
TGTGCCAGCATGACGGGAAACTATGGCTACACCTTC
CASMTGNYGYTF
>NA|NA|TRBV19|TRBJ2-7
TGTGCCAGCCGGGGGCTGGGCGAGCAGTACTTC
CASRGLGEQYF
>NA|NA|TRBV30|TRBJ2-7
TGTGCCTGGAGTGTAACCTACGAGCAGTACTTC
CAWSVTYEQYF
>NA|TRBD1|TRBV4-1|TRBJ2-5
TGCGCCAGCAGCCCGACGGACAGGGGGCTTTATGGGACCCAGTACTTC
CASSPTDRGLYGTQYF
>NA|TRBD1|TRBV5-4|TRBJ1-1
TGTGCCAGCAGCGCCCCGGACAGGGGAACTGAAGCTTTCTTT
CASSAPDRGTEAFF
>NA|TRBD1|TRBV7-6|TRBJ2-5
TGTGCCAGCAGCTGGGACAGGGGAGGAGAGACCCAGTACTTC
CASSWDRGGETQYF
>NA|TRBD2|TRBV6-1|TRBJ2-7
TGTGCCAGCAGTGCGGGACTAGCGGGGGTAACCTACGAGCAGTACTTC
CASSAGLAGVTYEQYF
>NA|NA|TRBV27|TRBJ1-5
TGTGCCAGCAGTCCCTCCGCAGGTATTAATCAGCCCCAGCATTTT
CASSPSAGINQPQHF
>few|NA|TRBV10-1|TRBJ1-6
TGCGCCAGCAGATCCGTTAATTCACCCCTCCACTTT
CASRSVNSPLHF
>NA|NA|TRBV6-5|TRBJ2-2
TGTGCCAGCAGTTACTCGGCCAGGCCCACCGGGGAGCTGTTTTTT
CASSYSARPTGELFF
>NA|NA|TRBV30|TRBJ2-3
TGTGCCTGGACGGATCTTGGGACGGCTAACCCAGATACGCAGTATTTT
CAWTDLGTANPDTQYF
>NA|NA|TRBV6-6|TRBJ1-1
TGTGCCAGCAGTTACCCCGGACATACTGAAGCTTTCTTT
CASSYPGHTEAFF
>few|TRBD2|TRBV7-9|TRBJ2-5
TGTGCCAGCAGTTATCCTAGCGGGGGCCAAGAGACCCAGTACTTC
CASSYPSGGQETQYF
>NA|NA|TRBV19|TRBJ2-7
TGTGCCAGTAGTATCGGTCCGGACGGTTCCTACGAGCAGTACTTC
CASSIGPDGSYEQYF
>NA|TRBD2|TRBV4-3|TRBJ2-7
TGCGCCAGCAGCCAAGATAGGACTAGCGGCGAGCAGTACTTC
CASSQDRTSGEQYF
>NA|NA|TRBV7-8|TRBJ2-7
TGTGCCAGCAGCTTAGCGAGGGGGGACGGATCATCCTACGAGCAGTACTTC
CASSLARGDGSSYEQYF
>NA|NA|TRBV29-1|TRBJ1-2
TGCAGCGTTGATGGGGGTAACTATGGCTACACCTTC
CSVDGGNYGYTF
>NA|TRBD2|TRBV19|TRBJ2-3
TGTGCCAGTAGTATGCTAGCGGGGGCTAGCACAGATACGCAGTATTTT
CASSMLAGASTDTQYF
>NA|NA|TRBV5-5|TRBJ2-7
TGTGCCAGCACCCCTTGGAATGTTTTGGGCGAGCAGTACTTC
CASTPWNVLGEQYF